The 12 T cell receptor beta chains below were found in one sample sequenced in a study of blood T cell repertoires in COVID-19. Profiling relied on immunoSEQ multiplex PCR, and the TCRdb table lists in-frame clones only, not all of them. The sample holds 200,000 to 250,000 clones, 80% to 90% seen once. The sequenced material came from PBMCs or T cells enriched from blood (not recorded which). The receptors stem from a woman aged 25-40 years who had been exposed to COVID-19.

The V and J genes are TRBV2 and TRBJ2-3; 9 bases align to TRBD2. From germline, CDR1 is SNHLY and CDR2 FYNNEI. This CDR3 is 14 amino acids long. V shed 11 bases, J shed 1 base, and the junction held 7 bases outside the gene matches. The CDR3 loop is CADKREAGTDTQYF. In DNA form, the CDR3 reads TGTGCCGACAAGCGGGAGGCGGGCACAGATACGCAGTATTTT.

The chain has TRBV7-9 and TRBJ1-1; no definite D call. The germline gives CDR1 SEHNR, CDR2 FQNEAQ (reference sequence). The V end was cut by 3 bases, the J end by 8 bases, with 13 bases between. The CDR3 contains 13 residues. CDR3 bases: TGTGCCAGCAGCTTCGACAACAGAGAAGAAGCTTTCTTT. It codes for CASSFDNREEAFF.

The gene calls are TRBV15 and TRBJ2-1; 8 nucleotides align to TRBD2. The CDR3 loop spans 14 amino acids. Germline V gives CDR1 LNHNV, CDR2 YYDKDF (reference sequence). Losses at the gene ends were 0 bases for V and 13 bases for J; bases not matched to a gene: 8. The CDR3 nucleotides are TGTGCCACCAGCAGAGATCGAGGGAGCGGGAGACAGTTCTTC. Its translation: CATSRDRGSGRQFF.

The rearrangement links TRBV30 to TRBJ2-7; 9 nucleotides align to TRBD2. The ends lost 0 bases at V and 5 bases at J; junction bases unmatched: 5. CDR1 is GTSNPN and CDR2 is SVGIG in the germline V gene (reference sequence). CDR3 length: 14 residues. The CDR3 protein is CAWSVAGGADEQYF. The CDR3 DNA follows: TGTGCCTGGAGTGTCGCGGGAGGGGCCGACGAGCAGTACTTC.

The chain carries TRBV10-1 and TRBJ2-3, with 8 bases fitting TRBD1. V was clipped by 0 bases and J by 0 bases; unmatched bases: 2. CDR3 length: 16 residues. From germline, CDR1 is WNHNN and CDR2 SYGVQD (reference sequence). CDR3 amino acids: CASSESWTGSTDTQYF. CDR3 coding DNA: TGCGCCAGCAGTGAGTCGTGGACAGGGAGCACAGATACGCAGTATTTT.

The chain carries TRBV13 and TRBJ1-6, with D uncertain. The CDR3 is 12 residues long. Germline values: CDR1 PRHDT, CDR2 FYEKMQ (reference sequence). V lost 4 bases to trimming and J lost 6 bases, with 4 bases between them. Here the CDR3 reads CASSSFNSPLHF. The DNA for the CDR3 is TGTGCCAGCAGCTCGTTTAATTCACCCCTCCACTTT.

The rearrangement uses TRBV20-1 and TRBJ2-7, with TRBD1 as a possible D gene (5 bases). This CDR3 has 14 residues. V lost 3 bases and J 5 bases, leaving 17 bases between the germline ends. The germline gives CDR1 DFQATT, CDR2 SNEGSKA (reference sequence). The chain's CDR3 is CSASPDTTLDEQYF. As DNA, the CDR3 is TGCAGTGCTAGTCCGGACACGACTTTGGACGAGCAGTACTTC.

The J gene is TRBJ2-1, the V gene TRBV12-2; no check of the table's D call, TRBD2, against the DNA was made. TRBV12-2 is listed as a pseudogene. CDR3 length: 17 residues. The CDR3 DNA reads as TGTGCAAGTCGCCGTAATATTTCGGTACTAGCGAATAATGAGCAGTTCTTC. It translates to CASRRNISVLANNEQFF.

The table lists this clone with a few counts. This chain connects TRBV6-1 to TRBJ1-1; D unresolved. This CDR3 is built from 13 residues. Deletions cut 1 base from V and 2 bases from J, with 5 bases between. From germline, CDR1 is MNHNS and CDR2 SASEGT. Here the CDR3 reads CASSEVVNTEAFF. CDR3 bases: TGTGCCAGCAGTGAAGTTGTAAACACTGAAGCTTTCTTT.

The CDR3 region is CASTPTGGSNQPQHF. Here the CDR3 DNA reads TGTGCCAGCACCCCGACAGGGGGATCCAATCAGCCCCAGCATTTT. The chain joins TRBV9 to TRBJ1-5; 9 bases fit TRBD1. V was pared by 6 bases and J by 3 bases, with 7 bases of the junction left unmatched. Germline V gene lookup returns CDR1 SGDLS and CDR2 YYNGEE. The CDR3 loop spans 15 amino acids.

The chain links TRBV12-3 or TRBV12-4 to TRBJ2-1; D ambiguous. Trimming shortened V by 5 bases and J by 9 bases, and 11 bases separated the two germline ends. This CDR3 is built from 12 residues. The CDR3 DNA is TGTGCCAGCAGTATCTTAGCTGGTGAGCAGTTCTTC. Amino acid sequence: CASSILAGEQFF.

The chain links TRBV6-5 to TRBJ2-4; 7 bases line up with TRBD1. Germline V gene sequence: CDR1 MNHEY, CDR2 SVGAGI. J was trimmed by 0 bases and V by 10 bases; bases with no gene match: 9. This CDR3 contains 15 residues. The CDR3 DNA sequence: TGTGCCATCTGGGGGACAGACCTAGCCAAAAACATTCAGTACTTC. The encoded protein is CAIWGTDLAKNIQYF.